This T cell receptor beta chain came from a study of CD8 T cells in Susac syndrome. CD8+ and CD4+ T cells circulating in blood were sequenced for TCR beta. This CDR3 comprises 18 residues. V gave up 3 bases and J gave up 1 base; unmatched junction bases: 12. CDR1 and CDR2 (germline): PRHDT, FYEKMQ (reference sequence). Reverse transcription of about 0.45 to 1 ug RNA was performed with random hexamers. TCRdb reprocessed the immunoSEQ multiplex PCR reads with MiXCR, giving one entry per CDR3 protein. Of roughly 150,000 distinct CDR3 sequences in the sample, around 93% are singletons; the top ten hold around 0.13%.

The chain employs TRBV13 and TRBJ1-5; TRBD1 aligns across 7 bases. The sequence was collected from a human donor in good health. Sequencing used CD4+ T cells from PBMCs. This CDR3 is CASSLTRGYEISNQPQHF. CDR3 bases: TGTGCCAGCAGCTTGACCAGGGGGTACGAGATAAGCAATCAGCCCCAGCATTTT.